The 9 T cell receptor beta chains in this list originate from one sample, sequenced in a study of blood T cell repertoires in COVID-19. Assay: immunoSEQ multiplex PCR; the TCRdb copy retains only in-frame clones and omits some. The profile shows 60,000 or so clones, 74% of them singletons. The specimen sequenced was peripheral blood. The receptors derive from a woman at least 80 years old with acute or convalescent COVID-19.

This clone was found once. This rearrangement joins TRBV7-9 to TRBJ2-5; 8 bases agree with TRBD1. The V gene end was trimmed by 4 bases and the J gene end by 4 bases; junction bases not matched to a gene: 2. This CDR3 spans 13 amino acids. Germline CDR1 SEHNR, CDR2 FQNEAQ (reference sequence). The CDR3 DNA reads TGTGCCAGCAGCTCCAGGGGGCCAGAGACCCAGTACTTC. It is translated as CASSSRGPETQYF.

This clone appeared a few times. V usage is TRBV11-3 and J usage is TRBJ1-4; TRBD1 agrees at 7 bases. CDR1 is SGHNT, CDR2 YENEEA, per germline. CDR3 size: 14 residues. V shed 4 bases, J shed 4 bases, and the junction held 3 bases outside the gene matches. The CDR3 region is CASSWDSLNEKLFF. The CDR3 nucleotides are TGTGCCAGCAGCTGGGACAGCCTTAATGAAAAACTGTTTTTT.

This rearrangement joins TRBV10-1 to TRBJ2-5, with TRBD2 matching over 8 bases. CDR1 is WNHNN and CDR2 is SYGVQD in the germline V gene (reference sequence). V dropped 0 bases and J dropped 1; count of bases not matched to a gene: 7. The CDR3 length is 17 residues. CDR3 protein: CASSESGVAGIQETQYF. Here the CDR3 DNA reads TGCGCCAGCAGTGAGTCAGGGGTAGCGGGGATCCAAGAGACCCAGTACTTC.

This chain joins TRBV18 and TRBJ2-7, with TRBD1 matching 8 bases. CDR3 length: 13 amino acids. CDR1 KGHSH and CDR2 LQKENI come from the germline V gene. With 2 bases clipped from V and 3 bases from J, the junction kept 0 bases outside the gene matches. The CDR3 is CASSPTGGYEQYF. The CDR3 DNA reads TGTGCCAGCTCACCAACAGGGGGCTACGAGCAGTACTTC.

This clone came up a few times. J is TRBJ2-5 and V is TRBV7-2, with TRBD2 matching over 12 bases. The germline V gene encodes CDR1 SGHTA and CDR2 FQGNSA. V shed 5 bases, J shed 5 bases, and the junction held 9 bases outside the gene matches. The CDR3 contains 16 residues. CDR3 in amino acids: CASSPRLAGGGETQYF. The CDR3 coding sequence is TGTGCCAGCAGCCCACGCCTAGCGGGAGGGGGGGAGACCCAGTACTTC.

The chain uses TRBV6-4 and TRBJ1-6, with 10 bases fitting TRBD1. CDR1 and CDR2 from the germline V gene are MRHNA and SNTAGT. Germline trimming cut 5 bases from V and 8 bases from J; bases unmatched to any gene: 3. This CDR3 is built from 14 residues. In DNA form, the CDR3 reads TGTGCCAGCAGTCCTGGGACAGGGGATTCACCCCTCCACTTT. Protein sequence: CASSPGTGDSPLHF.

This clone was seen more than once but under ten times. The rearrangement uses TRBV21-1 and TRBJ2-7; the table assigns TRBD1, which was not confirmed against the DNA. TRBV21-1 is a documented pseudogene. CDR3 length: 14 amino acids. CDR3 coding DNA: TGTGCCAGCAGCAGCCGGGACAGGACCTACGAGCAGTACTTC. Translating it yields CASSSRDRTYEQYF.

The rearrangement uses TRBV6-1 and TRBJ2-1, with D maybe TRBD1 (6 bases). Germline lookup yields CDR1 MNHNS and CDR2 SASEGT. The CDR3 sequence is 15 residues long. V dropped 2 bases and J dropped 4 bases, with 12 bases sitting between them. The CDR3 protein is CASSEFAQGYNEQFF. In nucleotides, the CDR3 is TGTGCCAGCAGTGAATTTGCACAGGGTTACAATGAGCAGTTCTTC.

The chain carries TRBV3-1 (or the pseudogene TRBV3-2) and TRBJ1-2, with D perhaps TRBD1 (6 bases). The CDR3 is made up of 12 amino acids. V was shortened by 4 bases and J by 8 bases, with 11 bases between the two germline ends. In germline, CDR1 is LGHDT, CDR2 YNNKEL (reference sequence). In DNA, the CDR3 is TGTGCCAGCAGCCTTACAGGGATCGGCTACACCTTC. Translating gives CASSLTGIGYTF.